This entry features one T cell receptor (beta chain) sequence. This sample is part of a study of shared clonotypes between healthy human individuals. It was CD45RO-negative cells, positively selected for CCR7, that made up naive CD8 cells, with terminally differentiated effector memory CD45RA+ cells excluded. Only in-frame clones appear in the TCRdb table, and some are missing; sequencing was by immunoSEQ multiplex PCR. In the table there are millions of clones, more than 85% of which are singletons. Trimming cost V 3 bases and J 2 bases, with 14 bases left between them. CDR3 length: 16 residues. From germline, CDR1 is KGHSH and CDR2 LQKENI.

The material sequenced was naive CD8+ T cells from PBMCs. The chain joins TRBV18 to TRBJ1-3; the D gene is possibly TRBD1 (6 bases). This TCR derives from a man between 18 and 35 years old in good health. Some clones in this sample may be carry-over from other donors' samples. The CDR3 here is CASSPARGAPGNTIYF. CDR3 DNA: TGTGCCAGCTCACCCGCCCGGGGGGCTCCTGGAAACACCATATATTTT.